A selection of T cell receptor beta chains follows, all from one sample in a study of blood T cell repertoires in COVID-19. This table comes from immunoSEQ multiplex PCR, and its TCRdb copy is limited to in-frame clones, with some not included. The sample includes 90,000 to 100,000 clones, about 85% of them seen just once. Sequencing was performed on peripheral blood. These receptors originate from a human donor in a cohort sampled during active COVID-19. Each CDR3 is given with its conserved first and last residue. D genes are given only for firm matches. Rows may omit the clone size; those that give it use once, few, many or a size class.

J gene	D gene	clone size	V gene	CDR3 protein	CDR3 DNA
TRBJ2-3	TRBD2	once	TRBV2	CASSENGLAGAFTDTQYF	TGTGCCAGCAGTGAAAATGGACTAGCGGGGGCTTTCACAGATACGCAGTATTTT
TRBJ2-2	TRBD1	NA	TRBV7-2	CASSIGTGVTGELFF	TGTGCCAGCAGCATAGGGACAGGGGTCACCGGGGAGCTGTTTTTT
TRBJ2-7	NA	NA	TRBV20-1	CSASGGIEQYF	TGCAGTGCTAGTGGCGGGATCGAGCAGTACTTC
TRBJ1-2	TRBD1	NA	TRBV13	CASSLEDRTGGYTF	TGTGCCAGCAGCTTAGAAGACAGGACAGGCGGCTACACCTTC
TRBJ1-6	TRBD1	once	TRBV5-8	CASSADHRGRSPLHF	TGTGCCAGCAGTGCAGACCACAGGGGGCGGTCACCCCTCCACTTT
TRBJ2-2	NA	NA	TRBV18	CASSPPGRGFDRELFF	TGTGCCAGCTCACCCCCGGGACGGGGGTTCGACCGGGAGCTGTTTTTT
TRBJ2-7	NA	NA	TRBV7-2	CASSLVVGLSRAYEQYF	TGTGCCAGCAGCTTAGTCGTGGGGCTTAGCCGGGCTTACGAGCAGTACTTC
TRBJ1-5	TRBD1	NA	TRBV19	CASMPWDSSNQPQHF	TGTGCCAGTATGCCCTGGGACAGTAGCAATCAGCCCCAGCATTTT
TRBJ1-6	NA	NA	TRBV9	CASSGGQFNSPLHF	TGTGCCAGCAGCGGGGGGCAGTTTAATTCACCCCTCCACTTT
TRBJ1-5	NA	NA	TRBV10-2	CASSSGQGQPQHF	TGCGCCAGCAGTTCAGGGCAAGGTCAGCCCCAGCATTTT